Sequencing of this TCR beta chain was carried out in a study of OX40 agonist ivuxolimab in advanced cancers. In the study overall: The costimulatory receptor OX40 (CD134) was targeted by ivuxolimab, a fully human IgG2 agonistic monoclonal antibody. Intravenous ivuxolimab was administered to patients every 2 weeks at six dose levels: 0.01, 0.1, 0.3, 1.5, 3 and 10 mg/kg. Of the 50 or so patients in dose escalation, about 20 had hepatocellular carcinoma, about 15 had melanoma, 9 had renal cell carcinoma and 9 had head and neck cancer. In the dose-escalation cohort, 70% to 85% of patients were male, and the mean age was approximately 60 years with a range of roughly 23 to 79. Patients were allowed to have had prior anti-PD-1, anti-PD-L1 or anti-CTLA-4 therapy, and roughly 40% of the dose-escalation patients had been treated with checkpoint inhibitors. Three dose-escalation patients achieved partial responses, one with hepatocellular carcinoma and two with cutaneous melanoma. Peripheral TCRbeta sequencing aimed to test whether ivuxolimab altered TCR sequence diversity and caused clonal T-cell expansion. The paper covers the monotherapy dose-escalation part of the phase I ivuxolimab trial, which included N ≈ 50 patients.

To sequence the TCRbeta CDR3 region, genomic DNA was isolated from the sorted cells. The immunoSEQ Assay was used for sequencing of TCRbeta CDR3 regions. TCRdb took this table from immuneACCESS and kept in-frame rearrangements with V and J called. Such tables lack part of the clones; where checked against another copy, unresolved V genes explain under half of the gap, and the rest is unexplained. The sample data list 74,000 or so clones, and around 93% of these were observed just once. The ten biggest clones cover around an eighth of the sample. Summary of the overall study and its limitations: Low levels of normalized T-cell clonal expansion were also seen in some patients who did not respond. Antigen specificity was not determined for the clonally expanded peripheral T cells. In the 0.1-3.0 mg/kg groups, partial responders had among the lowest normalized peripheral clonal expansion, particularly in CD8+ T cells. At doses from 0.1 to 3.0 mg/kg, clonal expansion was seen in both CD4+ and CD8+ blood T cells between baseline and week 6. After ivuxolimab, CD8+ T cells had more expanded clones than CD4+ T cells on average.

This clone has more than one count but fewer than ten. Its binding antigen is unknown. The input lacks base qualities; no much larger clone sits a single base away. From the cysteine up to the phenylalanine, the CDR3 has a length of 14 residues. The CDR3 DNA has 42 bases and is translated from base 1. CDR1 MDHEN and CDR2 SYDVKM are derived from the germline V gene. V is pared back by 6 bases and J by 1 base, with 10 bases lying between the germline termini. The trial excluded patients who had a history of autoimmune disease or were on systemic immunosuppression. In every dose cohort, peripheral blood was drawn for TCR sequencing at baseline, cycle 4 day 1, and cycle 7 day 1. Samples came from an open-label, multicenter, first-in-human phase I dose-escalation trial of ivuxolimab. Adults with locally advanced or metastatic melanoma, renal cell, hepatocellular, or head and neck squamous cell carcinoma were enrolled in the trial. Before TCR sequencing, CD4+ and CD8+ T cells were separately sorted from peripheral blood.

The clonotype comes from an adult with an advanced solid tumor such as melanoma, head and neck, liver or kidney cancer. The sequence is built from TRBV28 and TRBJ2-4, with the D segment identity uncertain. The source material was CD4+ or CD8+ T cells sorted from blood, sampled in a trial of the OX40 agonist ivuxolimab. The encoded CDR3 is CASSSYQAKNIQYF. In nucleotides, the sequence is TGTGCCAGCAGCTCGTATCAGGCCAAAAACATTCAGTACTTC.